A single sample is the source of the 27 T cell receptor beta chains below, sequenced in a study of shared clonotypes between healthy human individuals. This table comes from immunoSEQ multiplex PCR, and its TCRdb copy is limited to in-frame clones, with some not included. This table holds some 2.3 million clones, over 85% found once. The sequenced sample was naive CD4+ T cells from PBMCs. Subset defined: CD45RA+ positively selected. The receptors come from a man aged 18 to 29 in good health. Some clones in this sample may be carry-over from other donors' samples.

This clone came up a few times. This rearrangement joins TRBV29-1 to TRBJ1-1; TRBD1 aligns across 10 bases. The V gene end was trimmed by 3 bases and the J gene end by 10 bases; junction bases not matched to a gene: 2. The CDR3 has 11 amino acids. CDR1 and CDR2 from the germline V gene are SQVTM and ANQGSEA. In DNA form, the CDR3 reads TGCAGCGTTGAGGGGACAGGGGCAGCTTTCTTT. It yields the protein CSVEGTGAAFF.

The genes are TRBV9 and TRBJ2-1, with a tentative D call TRBD1 (6 bases). The V gene lost 3 bases and the J gene lost 2 bases, with 12 bases spanning the gap. Per the germline V gene, CDR1 is SGDLS and CDR2 is YYNGEE. This CDR3 has 15 residues. CDR3 sequence reads: CASSERGITYNEQFF. In DNA form, the CDR3 reads TGTGCCAGCAGCGAGAGGGGGATCACCTACAATGAGCAGTTCTTC.

This chain links TRBV5-1 with TRBJ1-3; D is undetermined. V was pared by 7 bases and J by 0 bases, with 8 bases between. This CDR3 is built from 13 residues. Germline V gives CDR1 SGHRS, CDR2 YFSETQ. The CDR3 DNA sequence: TGCGCCAGCGCAGATGTCTCTGGAAACACCATATATTTT. Its translation is CASADVSGNTIYF.

The genes are TRBV7-2 and TRBJ1-4; 8 bases agree with TRBD1. V shed 5 bases and J 6 bases; nucleotides not matched to a gene: 5. Germline V gene lookup returns CDR1 SGHTA and CDR2 FQGNSA. This CDR3 has 14 amino acids. CDR3 residues: CASSLQGGDEKLFF. Here the CDR3 DNA reads TGTGCCAGCAGCCTACAGGGGGGCGATGAAAAACTGTTTTTT.

This rearrangement joins TRBV5-6 to TRBJ1-1; D gene unclear. V was pared by 2 bases and J by 1 base, with 9 bases between. CDR1 and CDR2 (germline): SGHDT, YYEEEE. CDR3 length: 14 residues. CDR3 bases: TGTGCCAGCAGCTTCTTTCGACAGAACACTGAAGCTTTCTTT. As protein: CASSFFRQNTEAFF. The variable domain in full, completed from reference TRBV5-6 and TRBJ1-1, reads DAGVTQSPTHLIKTRGQQVTLRCSPKSGHDTVSWYQQALGQGPQFIFQYYEEEERQRGNFPDRFSGHQFPNYSSELNVNALLLGDSALYLCASSFFRQNTEAFFGQGTRLTVV.

V gene TRBV2 combines with J gene TRBJ2-1, with 12 bases matching TRBD1. With V trimmed by 7 bases and J by 12 bases, 13 bases remained unmatched. The CDR3 sequence is 15 residues long. Germline V lookup: CDR1 SNHLY, CDR2 FYNNEI. CDR3 sequence: CASKAEGQGASRQFF. CDR3 bases: TGTGCCAGCAAAGCCGAGGGACAGGGGGCTTCTCGGCAGTTCTTC.

The chain has TRBV11-2 and TRBJ1-4; 11 bases are shared with TRBD1. V lost 2 bases to trimming and J lost 5 bases; unmatched junction nucleotides: 4. Germline V lookup: CDR1 SGHAT, CDR2 FQNNGV. The CDR3 has 16 amino acids. The CDR3 nucleotides read TGTGCCAGCAGCTTATGGCGGACAGGGGGCAATGAAAAACTGTTTTTT. It translates to CASSLWRTGGNEKLFF.

Concerning this clone itself: Other nucleotide sequences from this sample produce the same CDR3. The chain links TRBV18 to TRBJ1-3; the D is unclear. Trimming cost V 4 bases and J 0 bases, with 7 bases left between them. CDR3 size: 14 residues. CDR1 is KGHSH, CDR2 LQKENI, per germline. The CDR3 DNA reads TGTGCCAGCTCACGGGGAGACTCTGGAAACACCATATATTTT. Encoded protein: CASSRGDSGNTIYF.

A single count supports this clone. This chain joins TRBV5-6 and TRBJ1-3, with TRBD1 identical over 7 bases. Per germline, CDR1 SGHDT and CDR2 YYEEEE. Germline trimming cut 0 bases from V and 0 bases from J; bases unmatched to any gene: 3. The CDR3 contains 16 residues. CDR3 sequence: CASSLGTGSSGNTIYF. CDR3 DNA: TGTGCCAGCAGCTTGGGGACAGGAAGCTCTGGAAACACCATATATTTT.

This clone has a single count. The chain links TRBV4-1 to TRBJ2-7, with 7 bases lining up with TRBD2. V was pared by 0 bases and J by 6 bases, with 5 bases of the junction left unmatched. CDR1 and CDR2 from the germline V gene are MGHRA and YSYEKL. The length of the CDR3 is 14 residues. The CDR3 DNA sequence: TGCGCCAGCAGCCAAGACTGGGAGGGCGGCGAGCAGTACTTC. Translated: CASSQDWEGGEQYF.

This chain joins TRBV15 and TRBJ2-7; D is unclear. The CDR3 totals 14 residues. Germline V gene sequence: CDR1 LNHNV, CDR2 YYDKDF (reference sequence). V was shortened by 3 bases and J by 6 bases, with 15 bases between the two germline ends. The CDR3: CATSSRAFGLEQYF. CDR3 sequence (DNA): TGTGCCACCAGCAGCCGGGCCTTTGGGCTCGAGCAGTACTTC.

The genes are TRBV18 and TRBJ2-7; 9 bases are a match to TRBD2. With 0 bases clipped from V and 1 base from J, the junction kept 10 bases outside the gene matches. Germline CDR1 and CDR2: KGHSH and LQKENI. This CDR3 region has 18 residues. The CDR3 sequence: CASSPPQPSGVMSYEQYF. In DNA form, the CDR3 reads TGTGCCAGCTCACCACCCCAGCCTAGCGGGGTTATGTCCTACGAGCAGTACTTC.

The V gene is TRBV13, the J gene TRBJ1-1; D is ambiguous. CDR3 length: 19 amino acids. V was pared by 5 bases and J by 0 bases, with 25 bases between. Germline V gives CDR1 PRHDT, CDR2 FYEKMQ (reference sequence). CDR3 residues: CASSLSPAAHGRMNTEAFF. The CDR3 DNA is TGTGCCAGCAGCCTCTCCCCCGCGGCCCACGGGCGCATGAACACTGAAGCTTTCTTT.

J is TRBJ1-3 and V is TRBV2; a possible D gene is TRBD1 (5 bases). The CDR3 runs 15 residues. The ends were cut back, 2 bases at V and 8 bases at J, with 16 bases in the middle. Germline V CDR1 and CDR2: SNHLY, FYNNEI. CDR3 bases: TGTGCCAGCAGTGAAACGGACCGGCGGGGACACACCATATATTTT. This gives the protein CASSETDRRGHTIYF.

This chain links TRBV18 with TRBJ2-7; 11 nucleotides agree with TRBD2. V was clipped by 3 bases and J by 6 bases; unmatched bases: 13. This CDR3 has 17 amino acids. Looked up from germline, CDR1 is KGHSH and CDR2 is LQKENI. The CDR3 DNA reads as TGTGCCAGCTCACCCATCTCGACTAGCGGGATCCACTCCGAGCAGTACTTC. Protein: CASSPISTSGIHSEQYF.

The J gene is TRBJ2-7, the V gene TRBV28, with D perhaps TRBD2 (7 bases). Deletions cut 5 bases from V and 5 bases from J, with 19 bases between. Germline CDR1 and CDR2: MDHEN and SYDVKM. This CDR3 spans 15 amino acids. The CDR3 spells CASSPPGLGGHEQYF. For the CDR3, the DNA is TGTGCCAGCAGTCCTCCGGGACTGGGGGGGCACGAGCAGTACTTC.

The CDR3 is CASMEAGTSFTDTQYF. As DNA, the CDR3 is TGTGCCAGCATGGAAGCCGGGACTAGCTTTACAGATACGCAGTATTTT. The chain recombines TRBV28 with TRBJ2-3; 9 bases map to TRBD2. This CDR3 is 16 amino acids long. The V gene end was trimmed by 7 bases and the J gene end by 3 bases; junction bases not matched to a gene: 11. The germline V gene has CDR1 MDHEN and CDR2 SYDVKM.

The J gene is TRBJ2-1, the V gene TRBV7-3; 7 nucleotides align to TRBD2. Germline CDR1 and CDR2: SGHTA and FQGTGA. CDR3 length: 16 amino acids. Trimming removed 3 bases from V and 4 bases from J; junction bases left unmatched: 9. The CDR3, as DNA: TGTGCCAGCAGCTTTGTTGGCGGGAGCGTTTACAATGAGCAGTTCTTC. Translating it yields CASSFVGGSVYNEQFF.

The genes are TRBV30 and TRBJ2-7; no definite D call. Germline V gene data show CDR1 as GTSNPN and CDR2 as SVGIG (reference sequence). This CDR3 is built from 11 residues. V was clipped by 3 bases and J by 4 bases, with 7 bases between them. CDR3 sequence: CAWREEYEQYF. Written as DNA, the CDR3 is TGTGCCTGGAGGGAAGAGTACGAGCAGTACTTC.

In DNA, the CDR3 is TGCAGCGTTGCGGGCCCGCAGAACACTGAAGCTTTCTTT. This translates into CSVAGPQNTEAFF. The chain is built from TRBV29-1 and TRBJ1-1; D remains unclear. Trimming removed 4 bases from V and 1 base from J, with 10 bases in between. The CDR3 spans 13 residues. Germline CDR1 is SQVTM and CDR2 is ANQGSEA.

The rearrangement links TRBV29-1 to TRBJ2-5; weak D call: TRBD1 (6 bases). The V gene lost 8 bases and the J gene lost 5 bases, with 15 bases spanning the gap. The CDR3 runs to 12 residues. From germline, CDR1 is SQVTM and CDR2 ANQGSEA. This chain's CDR3 is CSCNQGRETQYF. CDR3 bases: TGCAGCTGCAATCAGGGGCGGGAGACCCAGTACTTC. The whole variable domain, remainder taken from reference TRBV29-1 and TRBJ2-5, is SAVISQKPSRDICQRGTSLTIQCQVDSQVTMMFWYRQQPGQSLTLIATANQGSEATYESGFVIDKFPISRPNLTFSTLTVSNMSPEDSSIYLCSCNQGRETQYFGPGTRLLVL.

The chain's CDR3 is CASSQVILSTDTQYF. The CDR3 nucleotides are TGCGCCAGCAGCCAAGTGATCCTAAGCACAGATACGCAGTATTTT. V and J are TRBV4-3 and TRBJ2-3; D unresolved. This CDR3 spans 15 amino acids. V lost 1 base and J lost 0, with 8 bases in between. Per germline, CDR1 LGHNA and CDR2 YSLEER.

The chain employs TRBV29-1 and TRBJ2-7, with 10 bases matching TRBD1. V dropped 4 bases and J dropped 5; count of bases not matched to a gene: 8. CDR1 and CDR2 (germline): SQVTM, ANQGSEA. CDR3 length: 14 residues. The CDR3 DNA sequence: TGCAGCGTTGCCGGGACAGGGGTTGTGGACGAGCAGTACTTC. Translating it yields CSVAGTGVVDEQYF.

The chain couples TRBV27 to TRBJ2-1, with TRBD2 matching 10 bases. After removal of 5 bases from V and 2 bases from J, the junction contained 6 bases not matched to a gene. The CDR3 is 16 amino acids. Looked up from germline, CDR1 is MNHEY and CDR2 is SMNVEV (reference sequence). CDR3 DNA sequence: TGTGCCAGCAGTACCCCACTAGCGGGGACCTACAATGAGCAGTTCTTC. Its translation: CASSTPLAGTYNEQFF.

J is TRBJ2-5 and V is TRBV12-5; TRBD2 matches at 14 bases. This CDR3 contains 17 residues. The germline V gene has CDR1 LGHNT and CDR2 FRNRAP. The trim removed 3 bases at V and 2 bases at J, leaving 5 bases unmatched. The CDR3 region is CASGFFRTSGRQETQYF. The CDR3, as DNA: TGTGCTAGTGGTTTTTTCCGGACTAGCGGGAGGCAAGAGACCCAGTACTTC.

DNA of the CDR3: TGTGCCAGCAGCTTTCGCGGTGACTCCTACAATGAGCAGTTCTTC. Its protein product is CASSFRGDSYNEQFF. This rearrangement joins TRBV11-2 to TRBJ2-1; D uncertain. Germline CDR1 and CDR2: SGHAT and FQNNGV. The CDR3 covers 15 residues. Deletions cut 3 bases from V and 0 bases from J, with 9 bases between. The entire variable domain, with the rest obtained from reference TRBV11-2 and TRBJ2-1, is as follows: EAGVAQSPRYKIIEKRQSVAFWCNPISGHATLYWYQQILGQGPKLLIQFQNNGVVDDSQLPKDRFSAERLKGVDSTLKIQPAKLEDSAVYLCASSFRGDSYNEQFFGPGTRLTVL.

The rearrangement uses TRBV20-1 and TRBJ1-2; perhaps TRBD1 as D (5 bases). Germline CDR1 DFQATT, CDR2 SNEGSKA (reference sequence). This CDR3 is built from 11 residues. V was cut by 0 bases and J by 6 bases, with 5 bases left in between. The CDR3 DNA reads as TGCAGTGCTAGAGAGGGGGATGGCTACACCTTC. This sequence encodes CSAREGDGYTF.